This entry concerns a single T cell receptor beta chain. The germline V gene has CDR1 LNHDA and CDR2 SQIVND (reference sequence). Trimming removed 4 bases at V and 5 bases at J, with 9 bases between. CDR3 length: 13 residues. The sample belongs to a study of control samples from healthy donors and cancer patients. TCRdb keeps only in-frame clones here, not all; method: immunoSEQ multiplex PCR. The sample has about 130,000 clones; 92% are singletons. The receptor was isolated from a woman between 45 and 65 years old in good health. V is TRBV19 and J is TRBJ1-5; no firm D call. Specimen: blood. This chain's CDR3 is CASSRVVHQPQHF. The CDR3 DNA reads as TGTGCCAGTAGTAGGGTGGTCCATCAGCCCCAGCATTTT. Together with reference TRBV19 and TRBJ1-5, the CDR3 gives the full variable domain: DGGITQSPKYLFRKEGQNVTLSCEQNLNHDAMYWYRQDPGQGLRLIYYSQIVNDFQKGDIAEGYSVSREKKESFPLTVTSAQKNPTAFYLCASSRVVHQPQHFGDGTRLSIL.